This TCR beta chain came from a study of T cells in Graves' hyperthyroidism and ophthalmopathy. This clonotype was counted at least ten times. The CDR3 has 15 residues. Germline V CDR1 and CDR2: SNHLY, FYNNEI. V gave up 2 bases and J gave up 0 bases, with 8 bases separating them. The TCR beta CDR3 regions underwent amplification using RNA transcripts as the source. During a first-round RT-PCR of the TCR CDR3, the HTBI primer set was used. TCRdb reprocessed the multiplex PCR reads with MiXCR, giving one entry per CDR3 protein. The sample carries some 320,000 distinct CDR3 sequences, roughly an eighth recorded once.

The chain joins TRBV2 to TRBJ1-5; D remains ambiguous. The clonotype was recovered from a woman aged 40 to 55 with Graves' ophthalmopathy. Material: blood. The CDR3 bases are TGTGCCAGCAGTGAAAGTGGATATAGCAATCAGCCCCAGCATTTT. It yields the protein CASSESGYSNQPQHF.